The next 15 T cell receptor beta chains were all read from a single sample in a study of cytomegalovirus exposure and HLA in healthy donors. 60 Vbeta and 13 Jbeta primers were used in PCR. TCRdb's copy holds only in-frame clones and misses some; the assay was immunoSEQ multiplex PCR. In the table there are more than 200,000 clones, approximately 79% of which are singletons. Sample: PBMCs. The receptors were sampled from a man younger than 35 in good health and CMV-seronegative.

The chain recombines TRBV7-2 with TRBJ2-3; no firm D call. With 1 base removed from V and 6 bases from J, the gap between germline ends came to 8 bases. The CDR3 extends over 13 amino acids. CDR1 is SGHTA, CDR2 FQGNSA, per germline. The CDR3 coding sequence is TGTGCCAGCAGCTTAGTCGAGATTGATACGCAGTATTTT. This codes for CASSLVEIDTQYF. Full variable domain (missing parts from reference TRBV7-2 and TRBJ2-3): GAGVSQSPSNKVTEKGKDVELRCDPISGHTALYWYRQSLGQGLEFLIYFQGNSAPDKSGLPSDRFSAERTGGSVSTLTIQRTQQEDSAVYLCASSLVEIDTQYFGPGTRLTVL.

This chain uses TRBV6-5 with TRBJ2-2; 9 positions agree with TRBD2. Per the germline V gene, CDR1 is MNHEY and CDR2 is SVGAGI. After removal of 4 bases from V and 1 base from J, the junction contained 1 base not matched to a gene. CDR3 length: 15 amino acids. Here the CDR3 reads CASSSLAGNTGELFF. The CDR3 nucleotides are TGTGCCAGCAGTTCACTAGCGGGGAACACCGGGGAGCTGTTTTTT.

The chain carries TRBV9 and TRBJ2-5; 7 bases are a match to TRBD2. This CDR3 is built from 16 residues. With 1 base clipped from V and 2 bases from J, the junction kept 8 bases outside the gene matches. The germline V gene has CDR1 SGDLS and CDR2 YYNGEE. CDR3 sequence reads: CASSVWGERDQETQYF. CDR3 coding DNA: TGTGCCAGCAGCGTATGGGGGGAGCGGGATCAAGAGACCCAGTACTTC.

The rearrangement uses TRBV4-3 and TRBJ2-1, with 7 bases lining up with TRBD1. V trimming: 5 bases; J trimming: 8 bases; junction bases outside the gene matches: 15. Germline loops: CDR1 LGHNA, CDR2 YSLEER. CDR3 length: 16 amino acids. The CDR3 sequence: CASSLLQGTPFYEQFF. CDR3 DNA sequence: TGCGCCAGCAGCTTGCTACAGGGGACCCCATTCTATGAGCAGTTCTTC.

This clone has a single count. The J gene is TRBJ2-7, the V gene TRBV28, with 8 nucleotides matching TRBD1. J lost 6 bases, V lost 4 bases, and 5 bases had no gene match. This CDR3 spans 13 amino acids. Germline values: CDR1 MDHEN, CDR2 SYDVKM. CDR3 coding DNA: TGTGCCAGCAGTTCCGGACAGGGCGGCGAGCAGTACTTC. It translates to CASSSGQGGEQYF.

The chain is built from TRBV6-1 and TRBJ1-1; maybe TRBD1 (5 bases). The CDR3 length is 14 residues. The germline V gene encodes CDR1 MNHNS and CDR2 SASEGT. Between the trimmed V and J ends, which lost 3 bases and 0 bases, there was a span of 8 bases. CDR3 sequence: CASSDRAMNTEAFF. CDR3 DNA: TGTGCCAGCAGTGACAGGGCCATGAACACTGAAGCTTTCTTT.

The chain carries TRBV11-2 and TRBJ2-5, with a tentative D call TRBD2 (5 bases). V was trimmed by 5 bases and J by 1 base, leaving 14 bases between them. Germline V gives CDR1 SGHAT, CDR2 FQNNGV. CDR3 size: 15 residues. The CDR3 DNA is TGTGCCAGCAGCCGCGGGTCCGGAGGCCAAGAGACCCAGTACTTC. Amino acids: CASSRGSGGQETQYF. The whole variable domain, remainder taken from reference TRBV11-2 and TRBJ2-5, is EAGVAQSPRYKIIEKRQSVAFWCNPISGHATLYWYQQILGQGPKLLIQFQNNGVVDDSQLPKDRFSAERLKGVDSTLKIQPAKLEDSAVYLCASSRGSGGQETQYFGPGTRLLVL.

V is TRBV27 and J is TRBJ1-1; 7 bases match TRBD1. This CDR3 is 15 amino acids long. The V segment lost 5 bases and the J segment 1 base; nucleotides outside the gene matches: 7. In germline, CDR1 is MNHEY, CDR2 SMNVEV (reference sequence). Here the CDR3 DNA reads TGTGCCAGCAGTCCCCGACAGGGAAGGAACACTGAAGCTTTCTTT. Protein product: CASSPRQGRNTEAFF.

The chain couples TRBV4-2 to TRBJ2-1; possible D gene TRBD2, 5 bases. V lost 0 bases to trimming and J lost 9 bases, with 9 bases between them. The germline V gene encodes CDR1 LGHNA and CDR2 YNFKEQ. The CDR3 is 13 residues long. As DNA, the CDR3 is TGTGCCAGCAGCCAAGATTCGGGATCTGAGCAGTTCTTC. Its translation: CASSQDSGSEQFF.

V gene TRBV9 combines with J gene TRBJ1-3, with D unresolved. V was cut by 3 bases and J by 0 bases, with 16 bases left in between. The CDR3 runs 17 residues. The germline V gene has CDR1 SGDLS and CDR2 YYNGEE. DNA for the CDR3: TGTGCCAGCAGCGGATATGAGGCTCGTACCTCTGGAAACACCATATATTTT. It is translated as CASSGYEARTSGNTIYF.

This chain joins TRBV15 and TRBJ2-5; TRBD2 matches 12 bases. The CDR3 spans 18 residues. J was trimmed by 0 bases and V by 0 bases; bases with no gene match: 5. The germline gives CDR1 LNHNV, CDR2 YYDKDF (reference sequence). In DNA, the CDR3 is TGTGCCACCAGCAGAGATGTACTAGCGGGGGGCCACCAAGAGACCCAGTACTTC. This translates into CATSRDVLAGGHQETQYF.

On this clone itself: The identical CDR3 is also encoded by other nucleotide sequences in the sample. V and J are TRBV19 and TRBJ1-2, with D possibly being TRBD1 (5 bases). V shed 4 bases and J shed 5 bases, with 17 bases lying between them. Germline lookup yields CDR1 LNHDA and CDR2 SQIVND (reference sequence). This CDR3 spans 15 amino acids. The CDR3 sequence is CASSNLLGTLYGYTF. The DNA for the CDR3 is TGTGCCAGTAGTAACCTGCTCGGGACTCTTTATGGCTACACCTTC.

The chain employs TRBV28 and TRBJ1-5; perhaps TRBD1 as D (6 bases). The CDR3 loop spans 14 amino acids. Trimming removed 3 bases from V and 6 bases from J, with 12 bases in between. Germline V gives CDR1 MDHEN, CDR2 SYDVKM. The CDR3 reads CASSLRQGPQPQHF. CDR3 coding DNA: TGTGCCAGCAGTTTGAGGCAGGGGCCTCAGCCCCAGCATTTT.

The V call is TRBV30, the J call TRBJ1-2, with a weak D call TRBD1 (5 bases). V dropped 3 bases and J dropped 4 bases, with 21 bases sitting between them. There are 16 residues in the CDR3. Germline V gene lookup returns CDR1 GTSNPN and CDR2 SVGIG (reference sequence). CDR3 coding DNA: TGTGCCTGGAGGTCCCAGGTTTCGGGGGGATTCTATGGCTACACCTTC. This gives the protein CAWRSQVSGGFYGYTF.

This clone showed up just once. The J gene is TRBJ2-1, the V gene TRBV2; TRBD2 matches 11 bases. V shed 10 bases, J shed 1 base, and the junction held 6 bases outside the gene matches. This CDR3 has 15 residues. Per germline, CDR1 SNHLY and CDR2 FYNNEI. This CDR3 reads CATQIAGGSYNEQFF. Written as DNA, the CDR3 is TGTGCCACCCAGATAGCGGGAGGGTCCTACAATGAGCAGTTCTTC.